Listed below are T cell receptor beta chains from one sample, sequenced in a study of shared clonotypes between healthy human individuals. Sequencing used immunoSEQ multiplex PCR; TCRdb keeps in-frame clones, though not all of them. The sample holds around 1.5 million clones, roughly 98% seen once. Sequenced sample: naive CD4+ T cells sorted from blood. These receptors were obtained from a man aged 25 to 40 in good health. CDR3s include the opening cysteine and the closing phenylalanine or tryptophan. D genes are given only for firm matches. Clone size is not always given. Where it is, it says once, few, many or a class for expanded clones.

j_call clone_size d_call v_call cdr3_nt cdr3_aa
TRBJ2-6 NA NA TRBV7-3 TGTGCCAGCAGCCAATATACAGGGTCCGGGGCCAACGTCCTGACTTTC CASSQYTGSGANVLTF
TRBJ2-1 NA TRBD2 TRBV6-6 TGTGCCAGCAGTTCCCCAGGTAGCGGGTCCTACAATGAGCAGTTCTTC CASSSPGSGSYNEQFF
TRBJ2-7 NA NA TRBV5-1 TGCGCCAGCAGCGTGCTGGGGACGCCTTCCTACGAGCAGTACTTC CASSVLGTPSYEQYF
TRBJ1-2 NA NA TRBV18 TGTGCCAGCTCACCATTTCAAAACAGGGAGGGGATGTACTATGGCTACACCTTC CASSPFQNREGMYYGYTF
TRBJ1-1 NA NA TRBV27 TGTGCCAGCAGTCCCCTCTCCGGGACGGGCGCCAACACTGAAGCTTTCTTT CASSPLSGTGANTEAFF
TRBJ2-7 NA NA TRBV27 TGTGCCAGCAGTCAACTCGGGAGCTACGAGCAGTACTTC CASSQLGSYEQYF
TRBJ2-7 NA NA TRBV30 TGTGCATTAAGGCAGCGGGACGAGCAGTACTTC CALRQRDEQYF
TRBJ2-5 NA TRBD2 TRBV5-4 TGTGCCAGCAGCTTACGCCTAGCGGGACAGAAGACCCAGTACTTC CASSLRLAGQKTQYF
TRBJ2-1 NA TRBD2 TRBV19 TGTGCCAGTAGTATAGAGATCCCCTGGGGGGGAGTGCTCCGCAATGAGCAGTTCTTC CASSIEIPWGGVLRNEQFF
TRBJ2-3 NA NA TRBV18 TGTGCCAGCCAAACCATAGTTTCGGCGGCGACAGATACGCAGTATTTT CASQTIVSAATDTQYF
TRBJ2-2 NA NA TRBV28 TGTGCCAGCAGTCCGGTAAATATCGCGAACACCGGGGAGCTGTTTTTT CASSPVNIANTGELFF
TRBJ2-1 NA NA TRBV7-3 TGTGCCAGCAGCCCCCCCGGGCGGGCCTACAATGAGCAGTTCTTC CASSPPGRAYNEQFF
TRBJ2-5 NA NA TRBV9 TGTGCCAGCAGCGTAGGGGGATGGCGGTCCCAAGAGACCCAGTACTTC CASSVGGWRSQETQYF
TRBJ2-7 NA TRBD2 TRBV7-9 TGTGCCAGCAGCTTATGGACTAGCGGGAGGAACACAGCCTACGAGCAGTACTTC CASSLWTSGRNTAYEQYF
TRBJ2-5 NA NA TRBV15 TGTGCCACCAGCAGAGATTCAAGGAAAGAGACCCAGTACTTC CATSRDSRKETQYF
TRBJ2-7 once NA TRBV6-5 TGTGCCAGCAGTACTCTGACAGGCCTGCACGAGCAGTACTTC CASSTLTGLHEQYF
TRBJ2-7 NA NA TRBV27 TGTGCCAGCAGTTCCAACAGGGATGCGGTACACGAGCAGTACTTC CASSSNRDAVHEQYF
TRBJ2-5 NA NA TRBV5-1 TGCGCCAGCAGCTTGGTCCTCCAAGAGACCCAGTACTTC CASSLVLQETQYF
TRBJ2-5 NA NA TRBV19 TGTGCCAGTAGGGCCCAGTCTCGTCAGACCCAGTACTTC CASRAQSRQTQYF
TRBJ2-7 NA TRBD2 TRBV7-8 TGTGCCAGCAGCTTAGTTCTAGCGGGAGATATTGAGCAGTACTTC CASSLVLAGDIEQYF
TRBJ2-1 NA TRBD2 TRBV2 TGTGCCAGCAGGACTAGCGTCACCTACAATGAGCAGTTCTTC CASRTSVTYNEQFF
TRBJ2-1 NA TRBD2 TRBV15 TGTGCCACCAGCAGAGATCTCGAACTAGCGCCCTTAGGGCAGTTCTTC CATSRDLELAPLGQFF
TRBJ2-2 NA TRBD2 TRBV9 TGTGCCAGCAGCGAGGGGTGGCTAGCGGGATATACCGGGGAGCTGTTTTTT CASSEGWLAGYTGELFF
TRBJ2-6 NA TRBD2 TRBV5-1 TGCGCCAGCAACCAAGGGACTAGCGCGAACTCTGGGGCCAACGTCCTGACTTTC CASNQGTSANSGANVLTF
TRBJ2-1 NA TRBD1 TRBV7-9 TGTGCCAGCAGCTTAGCCCTGGACAGGGGGTCCTACAATGAGCAGTTCTTC CASSLALDRGSYNEQFF
TRBJ2-5 NA TRBD1 TRBV4-2 TGTGCCAGCAGTCTAACTCAGGGACAGGGGGGATCAGAGACCCAGTACTTC CASSLTQGQGGSETQYF
TRBJ2-6 once NA TRBV2 TGTGCCAGCAGTGATTACCCGGCTGGGGCCAACGTCCTGACTTTC CASSDYPAGANVLTF
TRBJ2-7 NA TRBD1 TRBV19 TGTGCCAGTAGTATAACCGGGACAGGTTACGACGAGCAGTACTTC CASSITGTGYDEQYF